A single sample is the source of the 2 T cell receptor beta chains below, sequenced in a study of T cell changes during pregnancy in multiple sclerosis. Profiling relied on immunoSEQ multiplex PCR, and the TCRdb table lists in-frame clones only, not all of them. The table shows about 68,000 clones, with over 75% occurring only once. The sample consisted of peripheral blood, taken in the third trimester of pregnancy. The receptor set was obtained from a female donor with multiple sclerosis, enrolled in a pregnancy study.

The chain combines TRBV18 with TRBJ2-7; D unclear. Germline V gene data show CDR1 as KGHSH and CDR2 as LQKENI. This CDR3 has 13 residues. V lost 9 bases, J lost 4 bases, and 16 bases lay in between. CDR3 loop: CASLDKVKYEQYF. The CDR3 region has the DNA TGTGCCAGTCTAGATAAGGTTAAATACGAGCAGTACTTC. Variable domain in full (rest from reference TRBV18 and TRBJ2-7): NAGVMQNPRHLVRRRGQEARLRCSPMKGHSHVYWYRQLPEEGLKFMVYLQKENIIDESGMPKERFSAEFPKEGPSILRIQQVVRGDSAAYFCASLDKVKYEQYFGPGTRLTVT.

This chain connects TRBV9 to TRBJ2-1; D gene ambiguous. Germline CDR1 is SGDLS and CDR2 is YYNGEE. Trimming stripped 2 bases from V and 7 bases from J, with 16 bases between. CDR3 length equals 15 residues. DNA of the CDR3: TGTGCCAGCAGCGTTCTTCCAGTAAAGAGGAATGAGCAGTTCTTC. Its translation: CASSVLPVKRNEQFF.